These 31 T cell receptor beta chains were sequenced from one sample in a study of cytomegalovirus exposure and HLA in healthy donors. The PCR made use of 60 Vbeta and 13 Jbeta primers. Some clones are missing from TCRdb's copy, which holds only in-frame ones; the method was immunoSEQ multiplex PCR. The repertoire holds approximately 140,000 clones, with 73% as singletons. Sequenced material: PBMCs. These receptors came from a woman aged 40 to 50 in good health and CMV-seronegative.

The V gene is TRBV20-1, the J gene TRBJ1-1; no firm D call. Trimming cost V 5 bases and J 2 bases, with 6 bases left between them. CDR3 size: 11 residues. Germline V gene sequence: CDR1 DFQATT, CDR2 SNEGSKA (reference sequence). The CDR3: CSAPFNTEAFF. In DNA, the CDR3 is TGCAGTGCTCCGTTCAACACTGAAGCTTTCTTT.

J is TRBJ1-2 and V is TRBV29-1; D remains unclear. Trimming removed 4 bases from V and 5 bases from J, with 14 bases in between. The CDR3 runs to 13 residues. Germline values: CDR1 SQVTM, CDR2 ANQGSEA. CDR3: CSVGNGREYGYTF. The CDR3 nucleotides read TGCAGCGTTGGAAATGGTCGAGAGTATGGCTACACCTTC.

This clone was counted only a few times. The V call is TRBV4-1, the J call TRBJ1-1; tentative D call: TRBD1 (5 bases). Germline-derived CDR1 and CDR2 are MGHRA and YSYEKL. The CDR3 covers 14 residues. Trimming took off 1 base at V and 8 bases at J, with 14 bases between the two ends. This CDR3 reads CASSQVDISEEAFF. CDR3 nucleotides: TGCGCCAGCAGCCAAGTGGACATTTCCGAGGAAGCTTTCTTT.

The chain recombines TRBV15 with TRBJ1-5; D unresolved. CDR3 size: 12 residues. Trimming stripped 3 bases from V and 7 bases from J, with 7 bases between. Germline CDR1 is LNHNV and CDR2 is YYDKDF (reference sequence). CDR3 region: CATSSPNQPQHF. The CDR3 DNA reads TGTGCCACCAGCAGCCCTAACCAGCCCCAGCATTTT.

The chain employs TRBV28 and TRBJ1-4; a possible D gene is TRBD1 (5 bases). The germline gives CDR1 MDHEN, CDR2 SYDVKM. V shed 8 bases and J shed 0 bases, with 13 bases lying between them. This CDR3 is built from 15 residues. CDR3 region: CASARGGATNEKLFF. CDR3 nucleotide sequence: TGTGCCAGCGCCCGGGGGGGAGCAACTAATGAAAAACTGTTTTTT.

The CDR3 coding sequence is TGCGCCAGCAGCCAAGATACGAGGATGAATAGGTACGAGCAGTACGTC. This sequence encodes CASSQDTRMNRYEQYV. The chain recombines TRBV4-1 with TRBJ2-7; D unclear. This CDR3 spans 16 amino acids. Germline V lookup: CDR1 MGHRA, CDR2 YSYEKL. Trimming shortened V by 0 bases and J by 4 bases, and 16 bases separated the two germline ends.

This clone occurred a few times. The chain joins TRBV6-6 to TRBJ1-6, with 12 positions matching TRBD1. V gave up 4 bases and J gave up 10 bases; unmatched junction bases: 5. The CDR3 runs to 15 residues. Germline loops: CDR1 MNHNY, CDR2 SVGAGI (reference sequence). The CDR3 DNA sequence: TGTGCCAGCAGTTCCGGGACAGGGGGCAGATCACCCCTCCACTTT. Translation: CASSSGTGGRSPLHF.

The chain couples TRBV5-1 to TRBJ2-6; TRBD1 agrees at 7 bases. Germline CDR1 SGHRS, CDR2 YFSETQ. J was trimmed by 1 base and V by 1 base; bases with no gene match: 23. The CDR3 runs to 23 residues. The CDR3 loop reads CASSLSSRVRVGTEVSGANVLTF. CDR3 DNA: TGCGCCAGCAGCTTGTCGTCGCGTGTCCGCGTCGGGACAGAAGTTTCTGGGGCCAACGTCCTGACTTTC.

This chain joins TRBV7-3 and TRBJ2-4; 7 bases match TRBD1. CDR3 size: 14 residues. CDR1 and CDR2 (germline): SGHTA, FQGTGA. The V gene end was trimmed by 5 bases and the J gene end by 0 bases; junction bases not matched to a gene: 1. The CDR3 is CASSAGGAKNIQYF. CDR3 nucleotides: TGTGCCAGCAGCGCAGGGGGAGCCAAAAACATTCAGTACTTC.

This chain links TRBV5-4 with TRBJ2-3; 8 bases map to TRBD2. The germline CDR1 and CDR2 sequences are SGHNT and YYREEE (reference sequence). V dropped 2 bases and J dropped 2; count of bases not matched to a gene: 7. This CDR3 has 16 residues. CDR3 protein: CASSFRRGVNTDTQYF. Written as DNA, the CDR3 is TGTGCCAGCAGCTTCAGGCGGGGGGTCAACACAGATACGCAGTATTTT. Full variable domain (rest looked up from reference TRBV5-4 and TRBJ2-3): ETGVTQSPTHLIKTRGQQVTLRCSSQSGHNTVSWYQQALGQGPQFIFQYYREEENGRGNFPPRFSGLQFPNYSSELNVNALELDDSALYLCASSFRRGVNTDTQYFGPGTRLTVL.

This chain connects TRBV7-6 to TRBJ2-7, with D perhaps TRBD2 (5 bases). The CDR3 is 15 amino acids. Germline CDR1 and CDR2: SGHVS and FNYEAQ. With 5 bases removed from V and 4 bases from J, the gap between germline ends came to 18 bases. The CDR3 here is CASSPGQGGGYEQYV. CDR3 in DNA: TGTGCCAGCAGCCCAGGTCAAGGAGGTGGATACGAGCAGTACGTC.

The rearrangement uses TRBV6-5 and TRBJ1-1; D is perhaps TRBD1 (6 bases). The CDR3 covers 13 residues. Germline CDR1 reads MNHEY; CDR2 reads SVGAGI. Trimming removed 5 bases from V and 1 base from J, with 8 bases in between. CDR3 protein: CASSEDRNTEAFF. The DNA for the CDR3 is TGTGCCAGCAGTGAGGACAGGAACACTGAAGCTTTCTTT.

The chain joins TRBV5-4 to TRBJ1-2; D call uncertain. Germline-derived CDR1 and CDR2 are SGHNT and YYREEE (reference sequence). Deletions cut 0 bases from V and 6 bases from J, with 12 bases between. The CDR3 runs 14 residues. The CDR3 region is CASSLVHSKDGYTF. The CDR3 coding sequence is TGTGCCAGCAGCTTGGTCCACAGCAAGGATGGCTACACCTTC.

The CDR3 spells CASSRGQGLADTQYF. DNA for the CDR3: TGTGCCAGCAGTAGGGGACAGGGTCTTGCAGATACGCAGTATTTT. The chain joins TRBV25-1 to TRBJ2-3, with 9 bases that match TRBD1. CDR3 size: 15 residues. With V trimmed by 5 bases and J by 4 bases, 7 bases remained unmatched. The germline V gene has CDR1 MGHDK and CDR2 SYGVNS.

The DNA of the CDR3 is TGTGCCAGTAAGGGAGCTAGCGGGGGACACACCGGGGAGCTGTTTTTT. This encodes CASKGASGGHTGELFF. This chain uses TRBV28 with TRBJ2-2; the match to TRBD2 covers 10 bases. CDR3 length: 16 amino acids. The germline CDR1 and CDR2 sequences are MDHEN and SYDVKM. Losses at the gene ends were 9 bases for V and 3 bases for J; bases not matched to a gene: 10.

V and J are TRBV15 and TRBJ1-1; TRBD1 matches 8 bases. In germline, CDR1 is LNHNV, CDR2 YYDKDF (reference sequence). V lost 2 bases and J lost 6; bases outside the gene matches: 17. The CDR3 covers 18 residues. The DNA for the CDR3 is TGTGCCACCAGCAGACCCCCCAGAGAGACAGGGGCCGTCGCTGAAGCTTTCTTT. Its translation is CATSRPPRETGAVAEAFF.

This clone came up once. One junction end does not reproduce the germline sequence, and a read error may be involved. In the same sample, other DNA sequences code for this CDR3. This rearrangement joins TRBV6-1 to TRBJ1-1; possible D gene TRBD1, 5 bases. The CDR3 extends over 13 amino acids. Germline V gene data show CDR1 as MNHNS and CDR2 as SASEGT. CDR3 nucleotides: TGTGCCAGCAGCAGGGTGAGTGACACTGAGGCTTTCTTT. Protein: CASSRVSDTEAFF.

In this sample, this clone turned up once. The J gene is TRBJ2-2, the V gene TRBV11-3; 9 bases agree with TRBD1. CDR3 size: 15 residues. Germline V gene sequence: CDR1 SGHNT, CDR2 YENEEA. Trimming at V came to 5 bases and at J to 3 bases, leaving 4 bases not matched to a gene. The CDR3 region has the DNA TGTGCCAGCAGCCCTGGGACAGGGTACACCGGGGAGCTGTTTTTT. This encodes CASSPGTGYTGELFF.

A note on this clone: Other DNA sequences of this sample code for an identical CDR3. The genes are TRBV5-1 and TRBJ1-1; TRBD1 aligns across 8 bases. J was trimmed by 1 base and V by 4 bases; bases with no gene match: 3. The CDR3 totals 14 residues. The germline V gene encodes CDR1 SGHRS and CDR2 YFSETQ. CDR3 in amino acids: CASSDGQGNTEAFF. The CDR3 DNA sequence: TGCGCCAGCAGCGATGGACAGGGGAACACTGAAGCTTTCTTT.

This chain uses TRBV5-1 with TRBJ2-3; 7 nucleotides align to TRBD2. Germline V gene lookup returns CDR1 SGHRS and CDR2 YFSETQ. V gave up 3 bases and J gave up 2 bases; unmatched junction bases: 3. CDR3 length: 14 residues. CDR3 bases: TGCGCCAGCAGCTCTGGGGGGGTCACAGATACGCAGTATTTT. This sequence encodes CASSSGGVTDTQYF.

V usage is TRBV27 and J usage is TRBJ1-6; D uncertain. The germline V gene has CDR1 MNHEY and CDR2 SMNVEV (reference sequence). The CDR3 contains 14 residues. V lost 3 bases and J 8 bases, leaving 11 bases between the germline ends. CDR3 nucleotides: TGTGCCAGCAGTTTGTTCCACCAGGATTCACCCCTCCACTTT. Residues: CASSLFHQDSPLHF.

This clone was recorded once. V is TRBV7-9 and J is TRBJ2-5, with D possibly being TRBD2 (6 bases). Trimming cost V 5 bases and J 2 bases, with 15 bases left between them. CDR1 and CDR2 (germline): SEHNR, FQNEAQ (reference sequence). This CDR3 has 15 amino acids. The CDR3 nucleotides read TGTGCCAGCAGCAGGGGACTGAACGGACAAGAGACCCAGTACTTC. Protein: CASSRGLNGQETQYF. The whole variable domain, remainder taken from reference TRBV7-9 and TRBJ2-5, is DTGVSQNPRHKITKRGQNVTFRCDPISEHNRLYWYRQTLGQGPEFLTYFQNEAQLEKSRLLSDRFSAERPKGSFSTLEIQRTEQGDSAMYLCASSRGLNGQETQYFGPGTRLLVL.

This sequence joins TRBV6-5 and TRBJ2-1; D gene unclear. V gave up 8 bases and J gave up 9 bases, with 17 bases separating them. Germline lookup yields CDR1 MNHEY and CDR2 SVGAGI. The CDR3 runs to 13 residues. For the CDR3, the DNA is TGTGCCAGCCCAAGCCCCCTTACGGGTGAGCAGTTCTTC. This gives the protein CASPSPLTGEQFF.

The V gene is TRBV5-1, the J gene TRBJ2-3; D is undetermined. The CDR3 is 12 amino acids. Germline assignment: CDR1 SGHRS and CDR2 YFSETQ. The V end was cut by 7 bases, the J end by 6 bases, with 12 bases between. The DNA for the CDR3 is TGCGCCAGCTCTGTGGCTAGGGATACGCAGTATTTT. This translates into CASSVARDTQYF.

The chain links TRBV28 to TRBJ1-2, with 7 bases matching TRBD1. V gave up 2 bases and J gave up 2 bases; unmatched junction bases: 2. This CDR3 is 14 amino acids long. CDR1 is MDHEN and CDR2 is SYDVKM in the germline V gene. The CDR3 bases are TGTGCCAGCAGTTTAGGGACAGAAAACTATGGCTACACCTTC. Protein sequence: CASSLGTENYGYTF.

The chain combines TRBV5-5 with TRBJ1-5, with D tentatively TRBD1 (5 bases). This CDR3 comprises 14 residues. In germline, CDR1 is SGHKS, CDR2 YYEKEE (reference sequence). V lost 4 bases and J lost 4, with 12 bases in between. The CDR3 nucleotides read TGTGCCAGCAGCCATCCGGGGGTTAATCAGCCCCAGCATTTT. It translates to CASSHPGVNQPQHF. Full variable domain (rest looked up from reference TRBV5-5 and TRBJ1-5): DAGVTQSPTHLIKTRGQQVTLRCSPISGHKSVSWYQQVLGQGPQFIFQYYEKEERGRGNFPDRFSARQFPNYSSELNVNALLLGDSALYLCASSHPGVNQPQHFGDGTRLSIL.

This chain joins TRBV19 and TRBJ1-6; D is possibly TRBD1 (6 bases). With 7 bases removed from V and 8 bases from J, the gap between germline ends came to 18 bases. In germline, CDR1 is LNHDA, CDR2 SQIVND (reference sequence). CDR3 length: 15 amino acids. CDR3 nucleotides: TGTGCCAGTACCGGGGGGGCCGCGTATGATTCACCCCTCCACTTT. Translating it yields CASTGGAAYDSPLHF.

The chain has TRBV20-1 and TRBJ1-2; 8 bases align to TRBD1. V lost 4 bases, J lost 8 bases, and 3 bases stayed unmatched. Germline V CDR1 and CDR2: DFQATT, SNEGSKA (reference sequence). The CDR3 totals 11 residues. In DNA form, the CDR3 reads TGCAGTGCTATAGGGACAGGCGGCTACACCTTC. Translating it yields CSAIGTGGYTF.

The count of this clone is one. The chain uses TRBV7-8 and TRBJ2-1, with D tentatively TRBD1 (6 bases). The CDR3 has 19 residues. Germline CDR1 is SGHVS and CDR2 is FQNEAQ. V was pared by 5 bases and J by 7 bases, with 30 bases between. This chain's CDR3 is CASSRDRPLDKRLWNEQFF. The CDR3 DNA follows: TGTGCCAGCAGCCGAGACAGGCCCCTCGATAAGAGACTGTGGAATGAGCAGTTCTTC.

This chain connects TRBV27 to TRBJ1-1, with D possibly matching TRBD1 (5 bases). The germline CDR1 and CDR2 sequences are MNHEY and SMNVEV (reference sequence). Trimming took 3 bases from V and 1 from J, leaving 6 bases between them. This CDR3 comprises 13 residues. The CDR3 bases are TGTGCCAGCAGTTTTACAGGGAACACTGAAGCTTTCTTT. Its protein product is CASSFTGNTEAFF.

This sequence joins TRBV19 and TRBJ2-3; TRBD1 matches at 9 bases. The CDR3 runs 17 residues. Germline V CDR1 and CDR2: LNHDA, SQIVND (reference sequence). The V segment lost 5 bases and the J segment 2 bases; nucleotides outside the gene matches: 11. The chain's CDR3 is CASSPHGTGPNTDTQYF. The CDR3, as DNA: TGTGCCAGTAGTCCCCACGGGACAGGGCCGAACACAGATACGCAGTATTTT. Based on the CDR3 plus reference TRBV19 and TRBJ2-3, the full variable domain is DGGITQSPKYLFRKEGQNVTLSCEQNLNHDAMYWYRQDPGQGLRLIYYSQIVNDFQKGDIAEGYSVSREKKESFPLTVTSAQKNPTAFYLCASSPHGTGPNTDTQYFGPGTRLTVL.